The 10 T cell receptor beta chains in this list originate from one sample, sequenced in a study of a mutant IDH1 vaccine in newly diagnosed glioma. Their antigen targets remain unknown. Time point reported: week 11, during vaccination. Every single dose of the vaccine, 300 ug of mutant IDH1 20-mer peptide, came with topical imiquimod. Generated by immunoSEQ multiplex PCR, the TCRdb table keeps only in-frame clones and is missing some. The sample yields 40,000 or so clones, 84% seen once. The material was PBMCs, obtained from a glioma patient whose treatment included an IDH1 peptide vaccine. These receptors came from a man in his forties or fifties with glioma.

The J gene is TRBJ2-7, the V gene TRBV28; D tentatively reads TRBD1 or TRBD2 (6 bases each). The germline V gene encodes CDR1 MDHEN and CDR2 SYDVKM. CDR3 size: 15 residues. The V end lost 4 bases, the J end lost 7 bases, and 20 bases lay between the germline ends. The CDR3 DNA sequence: TGTGCCAGCAGTTCCTTAGGGGGAGGTAAGGGGGAGCAGTACTTC. Translation: CASSSLGGGKGEQYF.

This clone has more than one count but fewer than ten. This chain joins TRBV6-5 and TRBJ1-1; TRBD1 matches 8 bases. In germline, CDR1 is MNHEY, CDR2 SVGAGI. This CDR3 has 13 residues. V shed 3 bases and J 8 bases; nucleotides not matched to a gene: 5. CDR3 protein: CASSYDRGAEAFF. In DNA form, the CDR3 reads TGTGCCAGCAGTTATGACAGGGGCGCCGAAGCTTTCTTT.

The chain joins TRBV19 to TRBJ2-3, with a tentative D call TRBD2 (6 bases). CDR1 is LNHDA, CDR2 SQIVND, per germline (reference sequence). V lost 6 bases and J 3 bases, leaving 10 bases between the germline ends. The CDR3 runs 13 residues. CDR3 loop: CASRPSGTDTQYF. The DNA for the CDR3 is TGTGCCAGTAGGCCCAGCGGGACAGATACGCAGTATTTT.

The rearrangement links TRBV6-5 to TRBJ2-2, with TRBD2 as a possible D gene (5 bases). V was cut by 0 bases and J by 0 bases, with 8 bases left in between. CDR1 is MNHEY, CDR2 SVGAGI, per germline. The CDR3 spans 16 residues. The CDR3 DNA follows: TGTGCCAGCAGTTACTCGAGGGCGGCGAACACCGGGGAGCTGTTTTTT. Protein sequence: CASSYSRAANTGELFF.

As regards this clone: A junction boundary mismatches the germline segment, possibly from a read error. This chain uses TRBV5-1 with TRBJ2-7; possibly TRBD2 for D (6 bases). This CDR3 contains 15 residues. Germline values: CDR1 SGHRS, CDR2 YFSETQ. The CDR3 here is CASSLGLVATYQQYF. CDR3 nucleotides: TGCGCCAGCAGCTTGGGACTAGTAGCCACCTACCAGCAGTACTTC.

The CDR3 reads CASSPFLYTGELFF. The DNA for the CDR3 is TGTGCCAGCAGCCCCTTTCTCTACACCGGGGAGCTGTTTTTT. This chain links TRBV14 with TRBJ2-2, with D unclear. Deletions cut 4 bases from V and 3 bases from J, with 9 bases between. Germline CDR1 reads SGHDN; CDR2 reads FVKESK. The CDR3 length is 14 residues.

This clone was seen just once. This rearrangement joins TRBV18 to TRBJ1-1; D unresolved. The germline gives CDR1 KGHSH, CDR2 LQKENI. Trimming took off 0 bases at V and 11 bases at J, with 13 bases between the two ends. The CDR3 totals 13 residues. The CDR3 spells CASSPPGVRWAFF. The CDR3 DNA reads as TGTGCCAGCTCACCACCGGGTGTAAGGTGGGCTTTCTTT.

In this sample, this clone turned up once. The rearrangement links TRBV4-1 to TRBJ2-7; 7 bases match TRBD2. Unmatched junction bases numbered 13, after V lost 0 bases and J lost 5 bases. Germline CDR1 is MGHRA and CDR2 is YSYEKL. CDR3 size: 17 residues. CDR3 sequence: CASSQDFGREGANEQYF. CDR3 in DNA: TGCGCCAGCAGCCAAGATTTCGGAAGGGAGGGAGCCAACGAGCAGTACTTC.

The chain uses TRBV9 and TRBJ2-2, with D perhaps TRBD1 (6 bases). The CDR3 has 14 residues. The germline V gene has CDR1 SGDLS and CDR2 YYNGEE. Trimming stripped 7 bases from V and 0 bases from J, with 10 bases between. Here the CDR3 reads CASGTITNTGELFF. The CDR3 nucleotides read TGTGCCAGCGGGACAATTACGAACACCGGGGAGCTGTTTTTT.

There are a few counts of this clone. The gene calls are TRBV5-1 and TRBJ1-4; the D gene is possibly TRBD1 (6 bases). Germline loops: CDR1 SGHRS, CDR2 YFSETQ. The CDR3 runs 14 residues. V gave up 5 bases and J gave up 8 bases, with 16 bases separating them. The CDR3 bases are TGCGCCAGCAGGTTCTCTACGGGGGCCGAAAAACTGTTTTTT. Protein product: CASRFSTGAEKLFF. The whole variable domain, filled in from reference TRBV5-1 and TRBJ1-4, reads KAGVTQTPRYLIKTRGQQVTLSCSPISGHRSVSWYQQTPGQGLQFLFEYFSETQRNKGNFPGRFSGRQFSNSRSEMNVSTLELGDSALYLCASRFSTGAEKLFFGSGTQLSVL.